Listed here is a single T cell receptor beta chain. CDR3 length equals 18 residues. V lost 0 bases, J lost 6 bases, and 9 bases stayed unmatched. CDR1 SGHAT and CDR2 FQNNGV come from the germline V gene. In the original workflow: Estimates of nucleated cell counts were drawn from the amplification of reference gene primers. The protocol was immunoSEQ multiplex PCR, while the TCRdb copy is restricted to in-frame clones and leaves out a portion. V and J calls and clone size are given by that table; D and trimming were obtained from the DNA. The data contain approximately 250,000 clones, around 82% of them singletons. This record comes from a study of blood T cell repertoires in COVID-19. Background on the study: Sites across the United States, Italy and Spain contributed samples from acute and convalescent COVID-19. Nucleic acid was either cDNA or gDNA, and it came from T cells, B-cell-depleted T cells, or PBMCs.

Sequenced: peripheral blood. The chain couples TRBV11-2 to TRBJ2-5, with TRBD2 identical over 14 bases. The receptor was derived from a human donor in a cohort sampled during active COVID-19. CDR3 sequence: CASSLDGLAGGLKKTQYF. CDR3 nucleotides: TGTGCCAGCAGCTTAGATGGACTAGCGGGAGGTTTAAAAAAGACCCAGTACTTC.